These 6 T cell receptor beta chains came from one sample sequenced in a study of beta chain features in type 1 diabetes. Their antigens are not known. The entirety of the isolated RNA underwent reverse transcription, so expressed TCRB transcripts were sequenced. Profiling relied on immunoSEQ multiplex PCR, and the TCRdb table lists in-frame clones only, not all of them. In the table there are around 690,000 clones, 9.5% to 15% of which are singletons. General study results and limits: A moderate, significant TCRB CDR3 shortening appeared in type 1 diabetes across four CD4+ subsets.

The sample comprised naive CD4+ T cells from blood. The receptors were gathered from a young man with type 1 diabetes.

The chain has TRBV4-2 and TRBJ2-7, with D perhaps matching TRBD2 (6 bases). Between the trimmed V and J ends, which lost 5 bases and 5 bases, there was a span of 10 bases. The CDR3 covers 12 residues. Germline CDR1 reads LGHNA; CDR2 reads YNFKEQ. The CDR3 is CASSETRNEQYF. The CDR3 coding sequence is TGTGCCAGCAGCGAGACTAGGAACGAGCAGTACTTC.

The table lists this clone with a few counts. The J gene is TRBJ1-2, the V gene TRBV13; 9 bases align to TRBD1. Unmatched junction bases numbered 4, after V lost 1 base and J lost 10 bases. Germline V gene data show CDR1 as PRHDT and CDR2 as FYEKMQ (reference sequence). CDR3 length equals 13 residues. The CDR3 loop is CASSLDRGQVYTF. The CDR3 DNA reads TGTGCCAGCAGCTTAGACAGGGGGCAGGTCTACACCTTC.

This clone was counted a few times. The genes are TRBV6-5 and TRBJ2-3; D call uncertain. V dropped 10 bases and J dropped 4 bases, with 18 bases sitting between them. Per the germline V gene, CDR1 is MNHEY and CDR2 is SVGAGI. The CDR3 is 14 amino acids. CDR3 in amino acids: CATWESLRPDTQYF. CDR3 nucleotides: TGTGCCACATGGGAATCGCTTCGCCCAGATACGCAGTATTTT.

This clone was seen only a few times. The chain carries TRBV5-1 and TRBJ2-3; D ambiguous. Germline lookup yields CDR1 SGHRS and CDR2 YFSETQ. The V end lost 0 bases, the J end lost 3 bases, and 8 bases lay between the germline ends. The CDR3 extends over 14 amino acids. The DNA of the CDR3 is TGCGCCAGCAGCTTGGCCGTGGGGACAGATACGCAGTATTTT. The encoded protein is CASSLAVGTDTQYF.

This clone was seen a handful of times. The chain is built from TRBV28 and TRBJ2-7, with D maybe TRBD2 (6 bases). This CDR3 has 17 residues. The V gene's germline CDR1 is MDHEN and CDR2 SYDVKM. Trimming took off 4 bases at V and 3 bases at J, with 22 bases between the two ends. CDR3 sequence (DNA): TGTGCCAGCAGTTCCGCGGGACCCCCCGGGGCCAACTACGAGCAGTACTTC. The encoded protein is CASSSAGPPGANYEQYF.

The V call is TRBV5-6, the J call TRBJ2-1, with a possible D match to TRBD1 (6 bases). There are 17 residues in the CDR3. Germline assignment: CDR1 SGHDT and CDR2 YYEEEE. V was cut by 1 base and J by 4 bases, with 18 bases left in between. Here the CDR3 reads CASSLLLQGISYNEQFF. CDR3 DNA sequence: TGTGCCAGCAGCTTGCTCTTACAGGGTATTTCTTACAATGAGCAGTTCTTC.